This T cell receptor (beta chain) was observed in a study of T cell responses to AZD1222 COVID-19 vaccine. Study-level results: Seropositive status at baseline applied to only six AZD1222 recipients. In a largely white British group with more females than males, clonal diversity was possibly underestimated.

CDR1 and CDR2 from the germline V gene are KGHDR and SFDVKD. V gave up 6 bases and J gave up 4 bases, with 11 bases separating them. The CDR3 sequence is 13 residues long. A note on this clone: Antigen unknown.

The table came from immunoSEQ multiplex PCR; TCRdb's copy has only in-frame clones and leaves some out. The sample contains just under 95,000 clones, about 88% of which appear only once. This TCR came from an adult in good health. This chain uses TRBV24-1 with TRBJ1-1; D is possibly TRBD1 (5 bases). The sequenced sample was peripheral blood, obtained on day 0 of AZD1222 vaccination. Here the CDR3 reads CATSRGGFTEAFF. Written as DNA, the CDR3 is TGTGCCACCAGTCGGGGGGGTTTCACTGAAGCTTTCTTT.